The 12 T cell receptor beta chains presented below share a single source sample, sequenced in a study of shared clonotypes between healthy human individuals. TCRdb keeps only in-frame clones here, not all; method: immunoSEQ multiplex PCR. Found here are some 2,100,000 clones, approximately 96% of them singletons; the top ten hold approximately 0.13%. The specimen sequenced was naive CD4+ T cells sorted from blood. Stated subset: CD45RA+ positively selected. These receptors all stem from a man between 18 and 35 years old in good health.

This rearrangement joins TRBV4-1 to TRBJ2-2; TRBD2 agrees at 7 bases. V shed 2 bases and J 3 bases; nucleotides not matched to a gene: 9. The CDR3 runs to 17 residues. CDR1 is MGHRA, CDR2 YSYEKL, per germline. CDR3 nucleotide sequence: TGCGCCAGCAGCCAATCGCGGGAGTCGGCCTACACCGGGGAGCTGTTTTTT. It encodes CASSQSRESAYTGELFF.

This chain connects TRBV7-9 to TRBJ2-5; TRBD1 agrees at 9 bases. Germline CDR1 is SEHNR and CDR2 is FQNEAQ (reference sequence). V lost 7 bases, J lost 1 base, and 7 bases stayed unmatched. CDR3 size: 15 residues. The CDR3 loop is CASNIPGQGQETQYF. CDR3 in DNA: TGTGCCAGCAACATCCCGGGACAGGGCCAAGAGACCCAGTACTTC.

The V and J genes are TRBV6-5 and TRBJ2-4, with a possible D match to TRBD1 (5 bases). CDR3 length: 14 residues. The germline CDR1 and CDR2 sequences are MNHEY and SVGAGI. V was shortened by 4 bases and J by 4 bases, with 11 bases between the two germline ends. CDR3 sequence: CASSLGQGKNIQYF. In nucleotides, the CDR3 is TGTGCCAGCAGTTTGGGCCAGGGAAAAAACATTCAGTACTTC.

V gene TRBV19 combines with J gene TRBJ1-6; TRBD1 is a possible D gene (6 bases). V lost 4 bases and J lost 14, with 15 bases in between. The CDR3 has 13 residues. The V gene's germline CDR1 is LNHDA and CDR2 SQIVND (reference sequence). This CDR3 reads CASSNREGESLHF. CDR3 coding DNA: TGTGCCAGTAGTAACAGGGAGGGAGAATCCCTCCACTTT.

The V gene is TRBV28, the J gene TRBJ1-1; D is perhaps TRBD1 (5 bases). With 6 bases removed from V and 3 bases from J, the gap between germline ends came to 17 bases. The CDR3 loop spans 15 amino acids. CDR1 and CDR2 (germline): MDHEN, SYDVKM. The CDR3 nucleotides are TGTGCCAGCAGATTCAGAGGGGTGGGATACACTGAAGCTTTCTTT. Residues: CASRFRGVGYTEAFF. Based on the CDR3 plus reference TRBV28 and TRBJ1-1, the full variable domain is DVKVTQSSRYLVKRTGEKVFLECVQDMDHENMFWYRQDPGLGLRLIYFSYDVKMKEKGDIPEGYSVSREKKERFSLILESASTNQTSMYLCASRFRGVGYTEAFFGQGTRLTVV.

This sequence joins TRBV4-3 and TRBJ2-1; D is unresolved. CDR3 length: 14 residues. From germline, CDR1 is LGHNA and CDR2 YSLEER. Trimming pared 4 bases from V and 8 bases from J, leaving 15 bases between. The CDR3 spells CASSRRLVNDEQFF. The CDR3 nucleotides read TGCGCCAGCAGCCGCCGGCTGGTTAACGATGAGCAGTTCTTC.

V and J are TRBV9 and TRBJ2-4; D might be TRBD1 (6 bases). The CDR3 covers 16 residues. Germline V gives CDR1 SGDLS, CDR2 YYNGEE. V was cut by 3 bases and J by 0 bases, with 13 bases left in between. The CDR3 spells CASSATGSLAKNIQYF. DNA of the CDR3: TGTGCCAGCAGCGCGACAGGCTCCCTAGCCAAAAACATTCAGTACTTC. Full variable domain (missing parts from reference TRBV9 and TRBJ2-4): DSGVTQTPKHLITATGQRVTLRCSPRSGDLSVYWYQQSLDQGLQFLIQYYNGEERAKGNILERFSAQQFPDLHSELNLSSLELGDSALYFCASSATGSLAKNIQYFGAGTRLSVL.

The DNA for the CDR3 is TGTGCCAGCATGTCTGCTACCCCTGGAAACACCATATATTTT. Amino acids: CASMSATPGNTIYF. The gene calls are TRBV28 and TRBJ1-3, with unresolved D. Germline V gene lookup returns CDR1 MDHEN and CDR2 SYDVKM. The V end was cut by 7 bases, the J end by 2 bases, with 12 bases between. This CDR3 region has 14 residues.

The gene calls are TRBV13 and TRBJ2-5; 12 bases are shared with TRBD2. V was clipped by 5 bases and J by 2 bases; unmatched bases: 6. Germline CDR1 is PRHDT and CDR2 is FYEKMQ (reference sequence). The CDR3 extends over 16 amino acids. CDR3 loop: CASSSRTSGAQETQYF. The CDR3 DNA is TGTGCCAGCAGCAGCCGGACTAGCGGGGCACAAGAGACCCAGTACTTC. Drawing the rest from reference TRBV13 and TRBJ2-5, the complete variable domain is AAGVIQSPRHLIKEKRETATLKCYPIPRHDTVYWYQQGPGQDPQFLISFYEKMQSDKGSIPDRFSAQQFSDYHSELNMSSLELGDSALYFCASSSRTSGAQETQYFGPGTRLLVL.

V is TRBV14 and J is TRBJ2-5; 11 bases are shared with TRBD2. Germline V gene sequence: CDR1 SGHDN, CDR2 FVKESK. CDR3 size: 16 residues. With 2 bases clipped from V and 5 bases from J, the junction kept 7 bases outside the gene matches. CDR3 in amino acids: CASSQTSGGHGETQYF. In nucleotides, the CDR3 is TGTGCCAGCAGCCAAACTAGCGGGGGACACGGGGAGACCCAGTACTTC.

The chain carries TRBV12-5 and TRBJ1-1; no clear D. This CDR3 is 12 amino acids long. Germline V gene data show CDR1 as LGHNT and CDR2 as FRNRAP. The V and J ends lost 5 bases and 6 bases respectively, with 10 bases between them. The CDR3 DNA follows: TGTGCTAGTGGTCAAGACAAGTCTGAAGCTTTCTTT. This gives the protein CASGQDKSEAFF.

The chain uses TRBV2 and TRBJ1-5, with TRBD1 matching 8 bases. V trimming: 5 bases; J trimming: 1 base; junction bases outside the gene matches: 4. This CDR3 is 15 amino acids long. CDR1 is SNHLY, CDR2 FYNNEI, per germline. Here the CDR3 DNA reads TGTGCCAGCAGTTCAGACAGGGGAAGCAATCAGCCCCAGCATTTT. It codes for CASSSDRGSNQPQHF.